This entry features one T cell receptor (beta chain) sequence. Its matching antigen is unknown. This sample is drawn from a study of cytomegalovirus exposure and HLA in healthy donors. Study-level findings and limits: Among donors in an Asian-associated ancestry cluster, a later analysis reportedly found fewer N-insertions than the approximately 670-donor mean.

Per germline, CDR1 MNHEY and CDR2 SMNVEV (reference sequence). After removal of 0 bases from V and 0 bases from J, the junction contained 1 base not matched to a gene. The CDR3 has 17 residues. The PCR had 60 Vbeta and 13 Jbeta primers. Here immunoSEQ multiplex PCR was the method, and the copy in TCRdb shows in-frame clones only, minus some. The data hold over 110,000 clones, with around 79% observed a single time. The source of this sequence is a woman aged 50 to 65 in good health and CMV-seropositive. Source material: PBMCs. This chain connects TRBV27 to TRBJ2-2; TRBD2 aligns across 10 bases. The DNA for the CDR3 is TGTGCCAGCAGTTTATCAGCGGGGGGGGCGAACACCGGGGAGCTGTTTTTT. This codes for CASSLSAGGANTGELFF.